This TCR beta chain was sequenced for a study of blood T cell repertoires in COVID-19. On the study more broadly: The cDNA or gDNA used as material had been derived from T cells, B-cell-depleted T cells, or PBMCs.

This clone was detected once. One end of the junction is discordant with germline, which a read error may explain. Authors' methods: Quantification of nucleated cells was approximated via reference gene primer amplification. Profiled with immunoSEQ multiplex PCR; TCRdb holds only in-frame clones, not every one. The V and J calls and clone size were taken over from that table, and D and trimming were inferred from the DNA. Seen here are about 130,000 clones, about 80% observed once, and the top ten hold under 9.5%. The study assigned cohorts using participant-reported clinical history. The origin of this receptor is a man aged 50 to 60 who had recovered from COVID-19. What was sequenced was PBMCs or T cells enriched from blood (not recorded which).

The CDR3 protein is CASRPGGGSPKNF. CDR3 bases: TGTGCCAGTAGGCCCGGGGGGGGCAGCCCCAAGAATTTT. This sequence joins TRBV19 and TRBJ2-3; 8 bases align to TRBD2. CDR3 length: 13 amino acids. Germline lookup yields CDR1 LNHDA and CDR2 SQIVND (reference sequence).